The 14 T cell receptor beta chains listed next were all sequenced from one sample in a study of a mutant IDH1 vaccine in newly diagnosed glioma. Sequencing was performed with immunoSEQ multiplex PCR; in TCRdb, only in-frame clones are kept and a portion is missing. This sample has more than 20,000 clones, with roughly nine tenths found just once. Time point meaning: baseline, week 1 (first vaccination visit). Treatment in this sample: pre-vaccination baseline after standard-of-care therapy. The source was PBMCs, collected from a glioma patient treated with radiotherapy, temozolomide or both. All receptors derive from a man under 40 with glioma.

V usage is TRBV6-1 and J usage is TRBJ1-1; D not resolved. CDR1 is MNHNS, CDR2 SASEGT, per germline. CDR3 length equals 14 residues. V was shortened by 1 base and J by 4 bases, with 10 bases between the two germline ends. The CDR3 protein is CASSEGVGFTEAFF. CDR3 nucleotide sequence: TGTGCCAGCAGTGAAGGAGTAGGGTTCACTGAAGCTTTCTTT.

The rearrangement links TRBV5-4 to TRBJ2-4; 9 bases match TRBD1. The length of the CDR3 is 16 residues. The ends lost 4 bases at V and 5 bases at J; junction bases unmatched: 10. Germline V gene lookup returns CDR1 SGHNT and CDR2 YYREEE (reference sequence). CDR3 region: CASSGGGQGGQNIQYF. CDR3 DNA: TGTGCCAGCAGCGGGGGGGGACAGGGAGGGCAAAACATTCAGTACTTC.

This CDR3 is CASSLQGYNEKLFF. In DNA, the CDR3 is TGTGCCAGCAGCTTGCAGGGATATAATGAAAAACTGTTTTTT. The chain is built from TRBV5-5 and TRBJ1-4; D may be TRBD1 (5 bases). The CDR3 is 14 amino acids. The V and J ends lost 1 base and 4 bases respectively, with 8 bases between them. Germline V lookup: CDR1 SGHKS, CDR2 YYEKEE (reference sequence).

The chain carries TRBV10-3 and TRBJ2-5, with a possible D match to TRBD2 (6 bases). The CDR3 extends over 12 amino acids. V was trimmed by 6 bases and J by 4 bases, leaving 9 bases between them. From germline, CDR1 is ENHRY and CDR2 SYGVKD. The CDR3 DNA reads TGTGCCATCAGGGATAGCGGAGAGACCCAGTACTTC. Protein product: CAIRDSGETQYF.

The J gene is TRBJ2-7, the V gene TRBV7-9; TRBD1 or TRBD2 may be the D gene (5 bases each). This CDR3 comprises 16 residues. Germline V gene data show CDR1 as SEHNR and CDR2 as FQNEAQ (reference sequence). V was cut by 5 bases and J by 4 bases, with 21 bases left in between. The CDR3 here is CASSEVAGRGGYEQYF. As DNA, the CDR3 is TGTGCCAGCAGCGAAGTCGCGGGTAGGGGTGGGTACGAGCAGTACTTC.

This clone showed up just once. This chain uses TRBV4-1 with TRBJ2-7; no definite D call. CDR1 and CDR2 (germline): MGHRA, YSYEKL. The V end was cut by 1 base, the J end by 1 base, with 11 bases between. The CDR3 has 15 residues. This CDR3 reads CASSQVWRQSYEQYF. The CDR3 bases are TGCGCCAGCAGCCAAGTATGGCGGCAATCCTACGAGCAGTACTTC.

The rearrangement joins TRBV5-1 to TRBJ2-2, with D possibly TRBD1 on 5 matching bases. CDR3 length: 16 amino acids. CDR1 is SGHRS, CDR2 YFSETQ, per germline. Deletions cut 0 bases from V and 2 bases from J, with 11 bases between. The CDR3 bases are TGCGCCAGCAGCTTGGTTGTGGGGCCCAACACCGGGGAGCTGTTTTTT. Protein product: CASSLVVGPNTGELFF. The full variable domain, in which reference TRBV5-1 and TRBJ2-2 provide the parts outside the CDR3, is KAGVTQTPRYLIKTRGQQVTLSCSPISGHRSVSWYQQTPGQGLQFLFEYFSETQRNKGNFPGRFSGRQFSNSRSEMNVSTLELGDSALYLCASSLVVGPNTGELFFGEGSRLTVL.

This sequence joins TRBV10-3 and TRBJ1-1; D may be TRBD1 (5 bases). Germline CDR1 and CDR2: ENHRY and SYGVKD. The V end lost 4 bases, the J end lost 1 base, and 16 bases lay between the germline ends. The CDR3 sequence is 16 residues long. The CDR3 here is CAISVLGLDTNTEAFF. DNA of the CDR3: TGTGCCATCAGTGTTTTGGGGTTGGACACGAACACTGAAGCTTTCTTT.

The chain recombines TRBV4-1 with TRBJ2-5; D not resolved. The CDR3 has 15 residues. Trimming took 0 bases from V and 2 from J, leaving 10 bases between them. Germline loops: CDR1 MGHRA, CDR2 YSYEKL. DNA of the CDR3: TGCGCCAGCAGCCAAGATAGACTCGGGCAAGAGACCCAGTACTTC. Its protein is CASSQDRLGQETQYF.

This chain links TRBV11-3 with TRBJ2-2; TRBD2 matches 11 bases. Losses at the gene ends were 5 bases for V and 3 bases for J; bases not matched to a gene: 8. There are 17 residues in the CDR3. The germline V gene encodes CDR1 SGHNT and CDR2 YENEEA. The CDR3 is CASSPSSGGPYTGELFF. The CDR3 DNA reads as TGTGCCAGCAGCCCCTCTAGCGGGGGGCCTTACACCGGGGAGCTGTTTTTT. The full variable domain, its missing parts supplied by reference TRBV11-3 and TRBJ2-2, is EAGVVQSPRYKIIEKKQPVAFWCNPISGHNTLYWYLQNLGQGPELLIRYENEEAVDDSQLPKDRFSAERLKGVDSTLKIQPAELGDSAVYLCASSPSSGGPYTGELFFGEGSRLTVL.

This chain links TRBV6-6 with TRBJ1-4; D remains unclear. CDR1 and CDR2 (germline): MNHNY, SVGAGI (reference sequence). V lost 5 bases and J 6 bases, leaving 16 bases between the germline ends. CDR3 length: 15 residues. The CDR3, as DNA: TGTGCCAGCAGTGACGCATTTCGTCGCCATGAAAAACTGTTTTTT. Its protein is CASSDAFRRHEKLFF.

A few counts support this clone. The chain recombines TRBV5-1 with TRBJ2-3; 12 bases align to TRBD2. From germline, CDR1 is SGHRS and CDR2 YFSETQ. The length of the CDR3 is 15 residues. V was clipped by 4 bases and J by 4 bases; unmatched bases: 4. The DNA for the CDR3 is TGCGCCAGCAGCGAGACTAGCGGGAGCGCAGATACGCAGTATTTT. This codes for CASSETSGSADTQYF.

The chain is built from TRBV9 and TRBJ1-1; no clear D gene. CDR1 and CDR2 from the germline V gene are SGDLS and YYNGEE. This CDR3 is built from 14 residues. V lost 0 bases and J lost 3, with 9 bases in between. In nucleotides, the CDR3 is TGTGCCAGCAGCGTAGGAGGGAGGGACACTGAAGCTTTCTTT. This encodes CASSVGGRDTEAFF.

The rearrangement links TRBV7-9 to TRBJ2-7; D may be TRBD2 (5 bases). Looked up from germline, CDR1 is SEHNR and CDR2 is FQNEAQ (reference sequence). Trimming shortened V by 3 bases and J by 4 bases, and 13 bases separated the two germline ends. This CDR3 has 14 amino acids. CDR3 bases: TGTGCCAGCAGCTTCTCTGAGGGTTGGTACGAGCAGTACTTC. This encodes CASSFSEGWYEQYF.